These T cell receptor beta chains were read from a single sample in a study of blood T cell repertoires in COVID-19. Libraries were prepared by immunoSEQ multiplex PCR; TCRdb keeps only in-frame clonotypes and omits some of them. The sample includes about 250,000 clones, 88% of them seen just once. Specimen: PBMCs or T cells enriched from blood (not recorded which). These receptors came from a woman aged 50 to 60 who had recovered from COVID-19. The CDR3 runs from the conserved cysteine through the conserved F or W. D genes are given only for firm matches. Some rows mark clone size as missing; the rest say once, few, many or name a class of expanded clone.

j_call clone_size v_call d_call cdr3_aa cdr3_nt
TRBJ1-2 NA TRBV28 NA CASSAGRTDGYTF TGTGCCAGCAGCGCGGGACGCACGGATGGCTACACCTTC
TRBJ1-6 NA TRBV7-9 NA CASSQNNSPLHF TGTGCCAGCAGTCAGAATAATTCACCCCTCCACTTT
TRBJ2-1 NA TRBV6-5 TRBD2 CASRLAGVREQFF TGTGCCAGCAGACTAGCGGGAGTCAGGGAGCAGTTCTTC
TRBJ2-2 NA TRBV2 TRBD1 CASTGTAFTGELFF TGTGCCAGCACCGGGACAGCATTCACCGGGGAGCTGTTTTTT
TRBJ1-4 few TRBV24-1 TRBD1 CATSDATTGGPEKLFF TGTGCCACCAGTGACGCAACGACAGGGGGCCCTGAAAAACTGTTTTTT
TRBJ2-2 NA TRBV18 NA CASSTTSQNTGELFF TGTGCCAGCTCAACTACAAGCCAGAACACCGGGGAGCTGTTTTTT
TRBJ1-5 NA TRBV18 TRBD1 CASSPDRVSNQPQHF TGTGCCAGCTCACCCGACAGGGTAAGCAATCAGCCCCAGCATTTT
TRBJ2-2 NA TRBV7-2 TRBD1 CASSSLTGGTGELFF TGTGCCAGCAGCTCCCTGACAGGGGGCACCGGGGAGCTGTTTTTT
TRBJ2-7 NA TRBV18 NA CASSRLAGEQYF TGTGCCAGCTCACGCCTCGCCGGCGAGCAGTACTTC
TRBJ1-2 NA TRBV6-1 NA CASSEAKRGSDYGYTF TGTGCCAGCAGTGAAGCAAAGCGGGGTAGCGACTATGGCTACACCTTC
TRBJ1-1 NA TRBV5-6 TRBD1 CASSLAAGDRFTEAFF TGTGCCAGCAGCTTGGCCGCGGGGGACAGGTTTACTGAAGCTTTCTTT
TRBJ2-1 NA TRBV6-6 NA CASTPSVEGHYNEQFF TGTGCCAGCACACCCTCGGTTGAGGGCCACTACAATGAGCAGTTCTTC
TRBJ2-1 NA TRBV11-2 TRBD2 CASSLVSSGLYNEQFF TGTGCCAGCAGCTTAGTATCTAGCGGGCTTTATAATGAGCAGTTCTTC
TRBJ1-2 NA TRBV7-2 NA CASSLVTNYGYTF TGTGCCAGCAGCTTAGTTACTAACTATGGCTACACCTTC
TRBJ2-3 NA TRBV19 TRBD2 CASSGLAVSTDTQYF TGTGCCAGTAGTGGCCTAGCGGTTAGCACAGATACGCAGTATTTT
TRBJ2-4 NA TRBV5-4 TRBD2 CASSLRREGRRNIQYF TGTGCCAGCAGCTTAAGGCGGGAGGGCCGCAGAAACATTCAGTACTTC
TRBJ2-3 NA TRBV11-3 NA CASSSHGRGSTDTQYF TGTGCCAGCAGCTCCCATGGGCGGGGCAGCACAGATACGCAGTATTTT
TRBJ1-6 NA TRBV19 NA CASRTGSSYNSPLHF TGTGCCAGTAGGACGGGAAGCTCCTATAATTCACCCCTCCACTTT
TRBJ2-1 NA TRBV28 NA CASSLRGNEQFF TGTGCCAGCAGTTTAAGGGGGAATGAGCAGTTCTTC
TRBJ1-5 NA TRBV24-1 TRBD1 CATSDGDRGYNQPQHF TGTGCCACCAGTGATGGGGACAGGGGGTACAATCAGCCCCAGCATTTT
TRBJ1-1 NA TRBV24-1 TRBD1 CATSDSGTGVTEAFF TGTGCCACCAGTGATTCCGGGACAGGCGTCACTGAAGCTTTCTTT
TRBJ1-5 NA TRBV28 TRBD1 CASRTPRTGENQPQHF TGTGCCAGCAGAACCCCCCGGACAGGAGAAAATCAGCCCCAGCATTTT
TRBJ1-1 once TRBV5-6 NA CASSLVSGQMNTEAFF TGTGCCAGCAGCTTGGTGTCAGGACAGATGAACACTGAAGCTTTCTTT
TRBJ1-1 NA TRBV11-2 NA CASSLIRGTGEAFF TGTGCCAGCAGCTTAATTCGCGGGACCGGTGAAGCTTTCTTT
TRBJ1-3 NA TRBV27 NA CASSFRGSGNTIYF TGTGCCAGCAGTTTTCGGGGCTCTGGAAACACCATATATTTT
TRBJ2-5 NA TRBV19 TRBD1 CASSNTGTGQETQYF TGTGCCAGTAGTAACACCGGGACAGGACAAGAGACCCAGTACTTC
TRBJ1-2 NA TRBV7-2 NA CASSSPQRQDYGYTF TGTGCCAGCAGCTCTCCTCAACGACAGGACTATGGCTACACCTTC
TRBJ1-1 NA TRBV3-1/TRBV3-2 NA CASSQAGRVNTEAFF TGTGCCAGCAGCCAAGCTGGTCGAGTGAACACTGAAGCTTTCTTT
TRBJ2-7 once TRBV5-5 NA CASSTRLVPYEQYF TGTGCCAGCAGCACCCGACTAGTCCCCTACGAGCAGTACTTC
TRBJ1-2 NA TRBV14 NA CASSQRQNYGYTF TGTGCCAGCAGCCAAAGACAGAACTATGGCTACACCTTC
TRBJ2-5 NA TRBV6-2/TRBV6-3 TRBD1 CASSYSGPQGANQETQYF TGTGCCAGCAGTTACTCCGGGCCACAGGGGGCGAACCAAGAGACCCAGTACTTC
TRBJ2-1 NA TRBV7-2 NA CASSLIGRGVNEQFF TGTGCCAGCAGCTTAATCGGCAGGGGGGTCAATGAGCAGTTCTTC
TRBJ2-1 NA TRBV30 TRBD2 CAWSVRLAGGVNEQFF TGTGCCTGGAGTGTACGACTAGCGGGAGGTGTTAATGAGCAGTTCTTC
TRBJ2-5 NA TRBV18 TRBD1 CASSLGQEQETQYF TGTGCCAGCTCGCTGGGACAGGAGCAAGAGACCCAGTACTTC
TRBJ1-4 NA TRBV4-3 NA CASSPPPTGPNEKLFF TGCGCCAGCAGCCCGCCACCGACAGGTCCTAATGAAAAACTGTTTTTT
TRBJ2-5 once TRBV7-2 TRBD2 CASSLRAGGVETQYF TGTGCCAGCAGCTTAAGGGCGGGAGGAGTTGAGACCCAGTACTTC
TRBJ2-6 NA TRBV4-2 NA CASSQGVSGSGANVLTF TGTGCCAGCAGCCAAGGGGTATCGGGTTCTGGGGCCAACGTCCTGACTTTC
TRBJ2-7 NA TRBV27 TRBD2 CASSPWTSGQSYEQYF TGTGCCAGCAGTCCCTGGACTAGCGGGCAATCCTACGAGCAGTACTTC
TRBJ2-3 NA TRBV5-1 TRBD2 CASRLGTSGSRGDTQYF TGCGCCAGCAGACTAGGGACTAGCGGGAGCAGGGGAGATACGCAGTATTTT
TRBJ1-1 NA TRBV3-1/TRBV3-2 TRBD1 CASSLRGLHTEAFF TGTGCCAGCAGCCTTAGGGGGCTTCACACTGAAGCTTTCTTT
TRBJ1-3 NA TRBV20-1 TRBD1 CSASRGQASGNTIYF TGCAGTGCTAGTAGGGGACAGGCCTCTGGAAACACCATATATTTT
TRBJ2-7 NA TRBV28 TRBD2 CASLASGGSYEQYF TGTGCCAGCCTGGCTAGCGGAGGCTCCTACGAGCAGTACTTC
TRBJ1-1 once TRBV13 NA CASSLNRAPEAFF TGTGCCAGCAGCTTAAACAGAGCCCCTGAAGCTTTCTTT
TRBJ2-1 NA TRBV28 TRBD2 CASSVRTSGRSEQFF TGTGCCAGCAGTGTCCGGACTAGCGGGAGATCTGAGCAGTTCTTC
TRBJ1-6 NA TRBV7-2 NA CASSFGGWNSPLHF TGTGCCAGCAGCTTTGGGGGGTGGAATTCACCCCTCCACTTT
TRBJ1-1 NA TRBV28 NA CASSPARQQWTEAFF TGTGCCAGCAGCCCAGCTCGACAGCAATGGACTGAAGCTTTCTTT